This T cell receptor beta chain was documented in a study of graft-versus-host responses after intestinal transplantation. The CDR3 sequence is 11 residues long. Germline V gives CDR1 MNHEY, CDR2 SMNVEV (reference sequence). The germline V and J ends were trimmed by 5 bases and 4 bases, with 5 bases remaining between them. Findings of the study overall: Recipient marrow showed GvH clones, some seen first in ileum or blood.

The repertoire was sequenced with immunoSEQ multiplex PCR; TCRdb's copy has only in-frame clones and lacks some. Of more than 95,000 clones listed, 75% to 95% are singletons. Comment on this clone: What it recognizes is unknown.

The clonotype was recovered from a human donor who received an intestinal transplant. This rearrangement joins TRBV27 to TRBJ1-2; D gene unclear. The sequences come from unstimulated CD4+ T cells sorted from spleen or lymph node cells, collected before intestinal transplant. CDR3 in amino acids: CASSPLYGYTF. CDR3 nucleotide sequence: TGTGCCAGCAGTCCCCTCTATGGCTACACCTTC.